This T cell receptor beta chain comes out of a study of blood T cell repertoires in COVID-19. Participants reported their clinical history, and cohort assignment relied on those reports. In the authors' workflow: The authors estimated nucleated cell counts from reference gene primer amplification. TCRdb keeps only in-frame clones here, not all; method: immunoSEQ multiplex PCR. D and trimming come from the DNA, and the V and J calls and clone size come from that table. The sample records 250,000 to 300,000 clones, around 90% being singletons. Looked up from germline, CDR1 is SQVTM and CDR2 is ANQGSEA. The CDR3 totals 13 residues. The trim removed 7 bases at V and 5 bases at J, leaving 9 bases unmatched.

Specimen: PBMCs or T cells enriched from blood (not recorded which). The origin of this receptor is a human donor in a cohort exposed to, infected with or recovered from COVID-19 (not recorded which). The donor label of this sample is uncertain. This chain connects TRBV29-1 to TRBJ2-7; TRBD1 matches 9 bases. This chain's CDR3 is CSGIGTGSHEQYF. The CDR3 nucleotides read TGCAGCGGAATCGGGACAGGGTCCCACGAGCAGTACTTC.